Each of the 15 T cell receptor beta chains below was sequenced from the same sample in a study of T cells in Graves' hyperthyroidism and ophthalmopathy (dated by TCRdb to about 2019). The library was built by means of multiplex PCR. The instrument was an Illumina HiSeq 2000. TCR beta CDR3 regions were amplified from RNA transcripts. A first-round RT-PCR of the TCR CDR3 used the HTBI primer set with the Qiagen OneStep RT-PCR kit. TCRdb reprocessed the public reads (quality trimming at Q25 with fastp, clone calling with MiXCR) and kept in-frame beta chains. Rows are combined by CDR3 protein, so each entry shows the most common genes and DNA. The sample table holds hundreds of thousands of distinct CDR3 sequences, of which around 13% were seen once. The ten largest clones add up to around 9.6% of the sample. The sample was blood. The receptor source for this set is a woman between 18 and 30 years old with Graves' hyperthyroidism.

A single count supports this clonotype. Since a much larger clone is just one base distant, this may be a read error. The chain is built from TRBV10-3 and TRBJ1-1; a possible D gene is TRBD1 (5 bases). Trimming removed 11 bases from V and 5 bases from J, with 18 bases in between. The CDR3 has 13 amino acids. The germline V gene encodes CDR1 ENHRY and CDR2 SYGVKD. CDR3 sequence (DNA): TGTGCCGTCGGGCGGGGCGGTCGGACTGAAGCTTTCTTT. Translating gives CAVGRGGRTEAFF.

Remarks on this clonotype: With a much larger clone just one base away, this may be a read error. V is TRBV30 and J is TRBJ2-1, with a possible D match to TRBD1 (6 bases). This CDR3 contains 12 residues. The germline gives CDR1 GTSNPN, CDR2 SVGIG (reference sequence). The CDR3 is CARSENRDMMFF. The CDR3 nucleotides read TGTGCCCGGAGTGAGAACAGGGACATGATGTTCTTC.

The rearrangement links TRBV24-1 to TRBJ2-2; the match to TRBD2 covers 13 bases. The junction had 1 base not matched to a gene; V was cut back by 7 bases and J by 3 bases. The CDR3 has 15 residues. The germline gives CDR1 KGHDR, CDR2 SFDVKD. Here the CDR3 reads CATRGLAGDTGELFF. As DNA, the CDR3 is TGTGCCACCAGAGGACTAGCGGGAGACACCGGGGAGCTGTTTTTT.

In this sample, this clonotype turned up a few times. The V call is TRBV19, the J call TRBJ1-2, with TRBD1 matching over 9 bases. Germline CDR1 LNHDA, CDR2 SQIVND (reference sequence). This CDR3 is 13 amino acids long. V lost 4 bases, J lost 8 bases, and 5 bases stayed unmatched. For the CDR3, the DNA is TGTGCCAGTAGTAAGGGACAGGGACGAGGCTACACCTTC. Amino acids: CASSKGQGRGYTF. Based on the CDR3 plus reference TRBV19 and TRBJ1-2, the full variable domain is DGGITQSPKYLFRKEGQNVTLSCEQNLNHDAMYWYRQDPGQGLRLIYYSQIVNDFQKGDIAEGYSVSREKKESFPLTVTSAQKNPTAFYLCASSKGQGRGYTFGSGTRLTVV.

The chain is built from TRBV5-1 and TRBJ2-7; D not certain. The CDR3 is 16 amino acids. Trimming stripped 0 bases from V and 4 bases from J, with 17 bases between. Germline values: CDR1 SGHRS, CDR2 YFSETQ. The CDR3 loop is CASSLATNARGYEQYF. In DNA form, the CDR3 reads TGCGCCAGCAGCTTGGCTACCAACGCAAGAGGATACGAGCAGTACTTC. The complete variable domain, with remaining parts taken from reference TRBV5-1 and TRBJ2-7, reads KAGVTQTPRYLIKTRGQQVTLSCSPISGHRSVSWYQQTPGQGLQFLFEYFSETQRNKGNFPGRFSGRQFSNSRSEMNVSTLELGDSALYLCASSLATNARGYEQYFGPGTRLTVT.

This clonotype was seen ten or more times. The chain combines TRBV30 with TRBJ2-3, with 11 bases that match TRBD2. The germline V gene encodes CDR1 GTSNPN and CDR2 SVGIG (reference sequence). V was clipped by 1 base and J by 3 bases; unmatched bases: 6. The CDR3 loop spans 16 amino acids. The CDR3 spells CAWSAGLAGVTDTQYF. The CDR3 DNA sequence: TGTGCCTGGAGTGCCGGACTAGCGGGCGTTACAGATACGCAGTATTTT.

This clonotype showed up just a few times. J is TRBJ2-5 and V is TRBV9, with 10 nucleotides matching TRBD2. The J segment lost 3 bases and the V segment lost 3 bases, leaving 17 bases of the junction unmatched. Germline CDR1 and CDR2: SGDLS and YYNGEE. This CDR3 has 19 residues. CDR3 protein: CASSAPLAGGTLPKETQYF. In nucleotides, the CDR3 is TGTGCCAGCAGCGCGCCCTTAGCGGGAGGAACCCTCCCCAAAGAGACCCAGTACTTC.

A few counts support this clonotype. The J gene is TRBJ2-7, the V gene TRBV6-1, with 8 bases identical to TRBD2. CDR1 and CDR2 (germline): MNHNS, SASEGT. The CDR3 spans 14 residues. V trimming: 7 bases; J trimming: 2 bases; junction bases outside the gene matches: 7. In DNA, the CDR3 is TGTGCCAGCAATTTCGGGACTAGTGCCTACGAGCAGTACTTC. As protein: CASNFGTSAYEQYF.

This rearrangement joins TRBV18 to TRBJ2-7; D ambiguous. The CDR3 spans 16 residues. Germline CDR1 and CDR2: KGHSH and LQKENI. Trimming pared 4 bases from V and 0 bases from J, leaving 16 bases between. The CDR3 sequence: CASSLEGSPSSYEQYF. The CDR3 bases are TGTGCCAGCTCACTCGAAGGGTCCCCCAGCTCCTACGAGCAGTACTTC.

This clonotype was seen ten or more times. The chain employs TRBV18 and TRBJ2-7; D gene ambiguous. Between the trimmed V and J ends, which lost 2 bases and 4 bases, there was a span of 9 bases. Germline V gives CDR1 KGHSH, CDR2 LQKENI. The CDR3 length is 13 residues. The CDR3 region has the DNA TGTGCCAGCTCACCATATTCCGGGTACGAGCAGTACTTC. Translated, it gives CASSPYSGYEQYF.

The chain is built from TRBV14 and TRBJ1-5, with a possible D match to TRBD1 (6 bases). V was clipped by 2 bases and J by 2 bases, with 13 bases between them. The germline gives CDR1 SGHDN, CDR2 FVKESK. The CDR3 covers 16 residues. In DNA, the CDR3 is TGTGCCAGCAGCCAATCGTTGCCAGGGGGCAATCAGCCCCAGCATTTT. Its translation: CASSQSLPGGNQPQHF.

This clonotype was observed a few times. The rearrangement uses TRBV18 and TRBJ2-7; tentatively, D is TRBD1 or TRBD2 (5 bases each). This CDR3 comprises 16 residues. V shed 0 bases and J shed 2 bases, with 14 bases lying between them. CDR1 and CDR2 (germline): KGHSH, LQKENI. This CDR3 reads CASSPPRGTQTYEQYF. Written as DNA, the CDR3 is TGTGCCAGCTCACCACCAAGAGGGACGCAAACCTACGAGCAGTACTTC.

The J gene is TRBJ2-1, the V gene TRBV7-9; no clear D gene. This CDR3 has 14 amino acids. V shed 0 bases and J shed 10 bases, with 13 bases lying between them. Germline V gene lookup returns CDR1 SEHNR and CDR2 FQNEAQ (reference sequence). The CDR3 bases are TGTGCCAGCAGCTTAGCTTATCTTCTTGGGGAGCAGTTCTTC. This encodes CASSLAYLLGEQFF.

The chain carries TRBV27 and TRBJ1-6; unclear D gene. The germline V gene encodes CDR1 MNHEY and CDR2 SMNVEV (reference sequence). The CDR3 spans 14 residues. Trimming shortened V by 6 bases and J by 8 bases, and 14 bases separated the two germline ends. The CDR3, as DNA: TGTGCCAGCAGCCAGAGCACCTTGGATTCACCCCTCCACTTT. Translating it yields CASSQSTLDSPLHF.

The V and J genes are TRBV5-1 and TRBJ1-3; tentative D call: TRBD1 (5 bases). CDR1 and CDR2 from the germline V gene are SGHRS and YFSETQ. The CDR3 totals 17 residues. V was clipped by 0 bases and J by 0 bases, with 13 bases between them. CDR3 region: CASSLDGAQSSGNTIYF. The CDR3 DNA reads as TGCGCCAGCAGCTTGGATGGGGCTCAAAGCTCTGGAAACACCATATATTTT.